These 13 T cell receptor beta chains share one sample of origin, sequenced in a study of blood T cell repertoires in COVID-19. Some clones are missing from TCRdb's copy, which holds only in-frame ones; the method was immunoSEQ multiplex PCR. The sample records roughly 250,000 clones, about three quarters being singletons. Sequenced input: peripheral blood. These receptors all come from an elderly woman with acute or convalescent COVID-19.

This clone was counted between two and nine times. V and J are TRBV5-1 and TRBJ1-2; D possibly corresponds to TRBD1 (5 bases). V lost 0 bases to trimming and J lost 5 bases, with 14 bases between them. This CDR3 is 15 amino acids long. The germline V gene encodes CDR1 SGHRS and CDR2 YFSETQ. The CDR3 region has the DNA TGCGCCAGCAGCTTGGTATCTCAGGGAAGGTATGGCTACACCTTC. It translates to CASSLVSQGRYGYTF.

This clone appeared a few times. The chain uses TRBV20-1 and TRBJ2-7; the match to TRBD1 covers 7 bases. The CDR3 is 15 residues long. The germline gives CDR1 DFQATT, CDR2 SNEGSKA (reference sequence). J was trimmed by 3 bases and V by 3 bases; bases with no gene match: 11. CDR3: CSASRRATGVYEQYF. The CDR3 DNA is TGCAGTGCTAGTCGAAGGGCCACAGGGGTCTACGAGCAGTACTTC.

In its sample, this clone was seen a few times. The genes are TRBV24-1 and TRBJ2-7, with a tentative D call TRBD1 (6 bases). V lost 5 bases and J lost 5, with 15 bases in between. CDR3 length: 14 residues. Germline V gene lookup returns CDR1 KGHDR and CDR2 SFDVKD. The CDR3 region has the DNA TGTGCCACCAGTGCCTCAGGGGCACCCCACGAGCAGTACTTC. Translated: CATSASGAPHEQYF.

Only one count was recorded for this clone. Other nucleotide sequences from this sample produce the same CDR3. This chain links TRBV6-5 with TRBJ2-7, with 7 bases lining up with TRBD1. CDR3 size: 14 residues. The ends lost 5 bases at V and 4 bases at J; junction bases unmatched: 8. The germline V gene has CDR1 MNHEY and CDR2 SVGAGI. The CDR3 bases are TGTGCCAGCAGTCGACAGGGTGGGTCGTACGAGCAGTACTTC. Protein: CASSRQGGSYEQYF.

The chain has TRBV7-9 and TRBJ1-1; no reliable D call. Germline CDR1 and CDR2: SEHNR and FQNEAQ (reference sequence). Trimming pared 2 bases from V and 2 bases from J, leaving 6 bases between. CDR3 length equals 13 residues. The CDR3 coding sequence is TGTGCCAGCAGCTTACTAGGTAACACTGAAGCTTTCTTT. Encoded protein: CASSLLGNTEAFF.

The chain couples TRBV9 to TRBJ2-1; 11 bases align to TRBD2. The ends lost 4 bases at V and 6 bases at J; junction bases unmatched: 6. Germline values: CDR1 SGDLS, CDR2 YYNGEE. The CDR3 extends over 15 amino acids. This chain's CDR3 is CASSLGLAELNEQFF. Written as DNA, the CDR3 is TGTGCCAGCAGCCTGGGACTAGCGGAGCTCAATGAGCAGTTCTTC.

The count of this clone is one. The rearrangement uses TRBV18 and TRBJ2-2; D may be TRBD2 (5 bases). This CDR3 is built from 16 residues. Trimming stripped 4 bases from V and 2 bases from J, with 14 bases between. Per the germline V gene, CDR1 is KGHSH and CDR2 is LQKENI. The CDR3 here is CASSLPERLNTGELFF. For the CDR3, the DNA is TGTGCCAGCTCACTCCCGGAGCGGCTTAACACCGGGGAGCTGTTTTTT.

V and J are TRBV12-3 or TRBV12-4 and TRBJ1-2; D not resolved. The V and J ends lost 5 bases and 2 bases respectively, with 9 bases between them. The CDR3 totals 13 residues. For the CDR3, the DNA is TGTGCCAGCAGTGTAGTAATAAACTATGGCTACACCTTC. Translating it yields CASSVVINYGYTF.

The J gene is TRBJ2-7, the V gene TRBV5-6, with 7 bases aligning to TRBD2. V dropped 1 base and J dropped 3; count of bases not matched to a gene: 10. The germline V gene encodes CDR1 SGHDT and CDR2 YYEEEE. This CDR3 region has 16 residues. CDR3 DNA sequence: TGTGCCAGCAGCTTGCGCCGTCTAGCGGCCTACTACGAGCAGTACTTC. Amino acid sequence: CASSLRRLAAYYEQYF.

The chain has TRBV19 and TRBJ2-2; D gene unclear. V lost 7 bases and J lost 0, with 12 bases in between. Germline V gene sequence: CDR1 LNHDA, CDR2 SQIVND (reference sequence). This CDR3 is 15 amino acids long. The chain's CDR3 is CASTATLPNTGELFF. The CDR3 DNA sequence: TGTGCCAGTACCGCCACACTACCGAACACCGGGGAGCTGTTTTTT. The full variable domain, completed using reference TRBV19 and TRBJ2-2, is DGGITQSPKYLFRKEGQNVTLSCEQNLNHDAMYWYRQDPGQGLRLIYYSQIVNDFQKGDIAEGYSVSREKKESFPLTVTSAQKNPTAFYLCASTATLPNTGELFFGEGSRLTVL.

This clone was seen a single time. This rearrangement joins TRBV29-1 to TRBJ2-7; the D is unclear. Between the trimmed V and J ends, which lost 1 base and 6 bases, there was a span of 13 bases. Germline loops: CDR1 SQVTM, CDR2 ANQGSEA. CDR3 length equals 13 residues. CDR3 in DNA: TGCAGCGTTGAAGGCAGTCCTTTTGGCGAGCAGTACTTC. Amino acids: CSVEGSPFGEQYF.

This clone was observed a handful of times. This chain links TRBV6-2 or TRBV6-3 with TRBJ2-7; a possible D gene is TRBD2 (6 bases). The CDR3 spans 15 residues. The V gene lost 2 bases and the J gene lost 3 bases, with 14 bases spanning the gap. The germline V gene has CDR1 MNHEY and CDR2 SVGEGT. Here the CDR3 reads CASSYRRDLIYEQYF. DNA for the CDR3: TGTGCCAGCAGTTACCGCCGGGACTTAATCTACGAGCAGTACTTC.

The chain couples TRBV5-3 to TRBJ1-2; 10 bases agree with TRBD1. TRBV5-3 is known as an ORF, though its function is uncertain. With 4 bases clipped from V and 2 bases from J, the junction kept 14 bases outside the gene matches. The CDR3 is 18 amino acids. DNA of the CDR3: TGTGCCAGAAGCCCCAGGTCCCGGGACAGGGGCGAAAACTATGGCTACACCTTC. Translation gives CARSPRSRDRGENYGYTF.